The 26 T cell receptor beta chains below all came from one sample that was sequenced in a study of identical twins (dated by TCRdb to 2016 to 2018). The library came from 5' RACE. Sequencing was carried out with an Illumina HiSeq 2000. TCRdb reprocessed the public reads (quality trimming at Q25 with fastp, clone calling with MiXCR) and kept in-frame beta chains. One record per CDR3 amino acid sequence lists the most common genes and DNA. This sample lists about 520,000 distinct CDR3 sequences; roughly a fifth were detected once. The biggest ten clones account for under 0.95% of the sample. These data are also associated with another study on T cells expressing NK-cell markers.

The sample comprised CD4+ T cells sorted from blood. Receptor source: a woman aged 18-35 years in good health.

This rearrangement joins TRBV10-2 to TRBJ1-5; a possible D gene is TRBD1 (6 bases). The CDR3 covers 14 residues. The V end was cut by 4 bases, the J end by 6 bases, with 13 bases between. Germline V lookup: CDR1 WSHSY, CDR2 SAAADI. CDR3 DNA: TGCGCCAGCAGTGCCACCGACAGGACTCAGCCCCAGCATTTT. Translating gives CASSATDRTQPQHF.

This clonotype was detected ten times or more. CDR3 sequence (DNA): TGTGCCAGCAGTTTAGGAGTCAGGGTCTACGAGCAGTACTTC. Translated, it gives CASSLGVRVYEQYF. The chain employs TRBV12-3 or TRBV12-4 and TRBJ2-7; D is perhaps TRBD1 (5 bases). The length of the CDR3 is 14 residues. The V gene lost 1 base and the J gene lost 3 bases, with 10 bases spanning the gap.

This chain links TRBV5-1 with TRBJ2-7, with D unresolved. V was trimmed by 0 bases and J by 10 bases, leaving 8 bases between them. Germline V gives CDR1 SGHRS, CDR2 YFSETQ. This CDR3 has 11 residues. The CDR3 DNA sequence: TGCGCCAGCAGCTTGGGGAGAGACCAGTACTTC. It translates to CASSLGRDQYF.

The chain combines TRBV7-2 with TRBJ2-7; TRBD2 agrees at 8 bases. The V and J ends lost 8 bases and 6 bases, in that order; junction bases with no gene match: 9. Germline V gene sequence: CDR1 SGHTA, CDR2 FQGNSA. The CDR3 is 13 amino acids. In nucleotides, the CDR3 is TGTGCCAGCCGACGGGAGGGCCGAGGCGAGCAGTACTTC. Translated: CASRREGRGEQYF.

The sample holds a few counts of this clonotype. V and J are TRBV7-2 and TRBJ2-7; D gene ambiguous. Germline values: CDR1 SGHTA, CDR2 FQGNSA. This CDR3 spans 14 amino acids. Trimming shortened V by 2 bases and J by 2 bases, and 10 bases separated the two germline ends. CDR3 sequence reads: CASSLSSATYEQYF. CDR3 nucleotide sequence: TGTGCCAGCAGCTTAAGTAGTGCAACCTACGAGCAGTACTTC.

The sample holds a few counts of this clonotype. The limits of the CDR3 on the DNA are not certain, so only TCRdb's listed CDR3 is given. The chain combines TRBV4-3 with TRBJ2-1; TRBD2 is taken as the D call from the table, unchecked against the DNA. Looked up from germline, CDR1 is LGHNA and CDR2 is YSLEER. The CDR3 spans 17 amino acids, including both terminal residues. This CDR3 reads CASSLHFGLADYNEQFF.

This clonotype was recorded a few times. The chain carries TRBV5-1 and TRBJ2-3; 12 nucleotides match TRBD1. Per germline, CDR1 SGHRS and CDR2 YFSETQ. The CDR3 covers 16 residues. V was pared by 2 bases and J by 5 bases, with 6 bases of the junction left unmatched. The CDR3 coding sequence is TGCGCCAGCAGCTTAAAGGGGACAGGGGGCGGAGATACGCAGTATTTT. Its protein product is CASSLKGTGGGDTQYF.

This clonotype was seen just once. The J gene is TRBJ2-7, the V gene TRBV7-9; unclear D gene. V lost 3 bases, J lost 6 bases, and 9 bases lay in between. Germline V CDR1 and CDR2: SEHNR, FQNEAQ (reference sequence). CDR3 length equals 12 residues. The CDR3 DNA reads TGTGCCAGCAGCTTGGTCGCACCCGAGCAGTACTTC. This gives the protein CASSLVAPEQYF.

The rearrangement uses TRBV6-5 and TRBJ2-6; 7 bases are shared with TRBD1. The V gene's germline CDR1 is MNHEY and CDR2 SVGAGI. CDR3 length: 17 amino acids. The ends lost 4 bases at V and 4 bases at J; junction bases unmatched: 10. In nucleotides, the CDR3 is TGTGCCAGCAGTTCGGCCCGGACAGGCCCCGGGGCCAACGTCCTGACTTTC. Amino acids: CASSSARTGPGANVLTF.

The V gene is TRBV12-3 or TRBV12-4, the J gene TRBJ2-3, with TRBD1 identical over 7 bases. The J segment lost 6 bases and the V segment lost 6 bases, leaving 6 bases of the junction unmatched. This CDR3 spans 13 amino acids. The CDR3 DNA reads TGTGCCAGCAGAGAACAGGGGTTTGATACGCAGTATTTT. Its translation: CASREQGFDTQYF.

This sequence joins TRBV18 and TRBJ2-3; D possibly corresponds to TRBD2 (5 bases). The CDR3 has 17 residues. Germline CDR1 KGHSH, CDR2 LQKENI. Deletions cut 3 bases from V and 2 bases from J, with 18 bases between. This CDR3 is CASSPRAGTAATDTQYF. The CDR3 DNA reads TGTGCCAGCTCACCGCGGGCGGGTACCGCTGCCACAGATACGCAGTATTTT.

This clonotype was recorded a few times. The J gene is TRBJ2-3, the V gene TRBV29-1; possibly TRBD1 for D (5 bases). From germline, CDR1 is SQVTM and CDR2 ANQGSEA. V was pared by 7 bases and J by 4 bases, with 9 bases between. The CDR3 loop spans 11 amino acids. The CDR3 DNA reads TGCAGCGCGAAACAGGCAGATACGCAGTATTTT. It is translated as CSAKQADTQYF.

This clonotype turned up a few times. This rearrangement joins TRBV20-1 to TRBJ2-5; D is possibly TRBD2 (5 bases). The CDR3 loop spans 15 amino acids. V lost 3 bases and J lost 2, with 16 bases in between. CDR1 and CDR2 (germline): DFQATT, SNEGSKA (reference sequence). The CDR3 region has the DNA TGCAGTGCTAGTGGTCCGACTGGGAGTCAAGAGACCCAGTACTTC. Translating it yields CSASGPTGSQETQYF.

The chain combines TRBV20-1 with TRBJ1-5; D is uncertain. V was pared by 6 bases and J by 7 bases, with 16 bases between. The CDR3 loop spans 13 amino acids. Looked up from germline, CDR1 is DFQATT and CDR2 is SNEGSKA (reference sequence). The CDR3 region is CSAGGRTKQPQHF. The CDR3 DNA sequence: TGCAGTGCAGGTGGACGGACGAAGCAGCCCCAGCATTTT.

This clonotype appeared many times. This chain links TRBV25-1 with TRBJ2-7, with 10 positions matching TRBD1. The ends lost 4 bases at V and 4 bases at J; junction bases unmatched: 4. Looked up from germline, CDR1 is MGHDK and CDR2 is SYGVNS. There are 14 residues in the CDR3. CDR3 amino acids: CASSARDRGYEQYF. CDR3 in DNA: TGTGCCAGCAGTGCCCGGGACAGGGGTTACGAGCAGTACTTC.

This chain joins TRBV20-1 and TRBJ1-1; tentatively, D is TRBD1 (6 bases). CDR3 length: 11 amino acids. V was shortened by 6 bases and J by 7 bases, with 12 bases between the two germline ends. Per germline, CDR1 DFQATT and CDR2 SNEGSKA (reference sequence). The CDR3: CSARRGGEAFF. The CDR3 bases are TGCAGTGCCCGCCGAGGGGGTGAAGCTTTCTTT.

This chain joins TRBV29-1 and TRBJ1-1; D perhaps matches TRBD1 (5 bases). With 4 bases removed from V and 0 bases from J, the gap between germline ends came to 15 bases. Germline CDR1 and CDR2: SQVTM and ANQGSEA. The CDR3 is 15 amino acids. In DNA, the CDR3 is TGCAGCGTTGGCGGGGGGTGGGGAATGAACACTGAAGCTTTCTTT. It specifies CSVGGGWGMNTEAFF.

The chain combines TRBV12-3 or TRBV12-4 with TRBJ1-2, with D maybe TRBD1 (5 bases). Trimming removed 5 bases from V and 12 bases from J, with 16 bases in between. CDR3 length: 12 residues. This CDR3 is CASSARPGSNTF. CDR3 DNA sequence: TGTGCCAGCAGTGCCCGGCCAGGGAGCAACACCTTC.

This clonotype was detected only a few times. The chain combines TRBV10-3 with TRBJ1-2; D may be TRBD1 (5 bases). Trimming left V 2 bases short and J 8 bases short, with 12 bases between. CDR3 size: 13 residues. Looked up from germline, CDR1 is ENHRY and CDR2 is SYGVKD. The CDR3 reads CAISEISGEGYTF. The CDR3 DNA sequence: TGTGCCATCAGTGAGATTTCGGGGGAGGGCTACACCTTC.

This clonotype appeared many times. The V and J genes are TRBV20-1 and TRBJ2-3; D may be TRBD2 (6 bases). V was pared by 3 bases and J by 2 bases, with 15 bases between. Germline CDR1 and CDR2: DFQATT and SNEGSKA (reference sequence). This CDR3 is 15 amino acids long. Written as DNA, the CDR3 is TGCAGTGCTAGCCGGCGGGACCGCCACACAGATACGCAGTATTTT. It yields the protein CSASRRDRHTDTQYF.

V usage is TRBV6-6 and J usage is TRBJ1-6, with D hard to call. Trimming left V 8 bases short and J 4 bases short, with 9 bases between. CDR1 is MNHNY, CDR2 SVGAGI, per germline (reference sequence). There are 13 residues in the CDR3. The DNA for the CDR3 is TGTGCCAGCTCAGACCAGTATAATTCACCCCTCCACTTT. It translates to CASSDQYNSPLHF.

This clonotype was counted a single time. The rearrangement uses TRBV6-1 and TRBJ1-6; D is unresolved. This CDR3 is built from 15 residues. From germline, CDR1 is MNHNS and CDR2 SASEGT. V was cut by 4 bases and J by 6 bases, with 13 bases left in between. The CDR3 protein is CASSGDTFGNSPLHF. CDR3 bases: TGTGCCAGCAGTGGCGACACATTTGGTAATTCACCCCTCCACTTT.

The chain has TRBV6-5 and TRBJ1-2, with D perhaps TRBD1 (6 bases). CDR1 is MNHEY, CDR2 SVGAGI, per germline. V was pared by 6 bases and J by 7 bases, with 9 bases between. The CDR3 runs to 11 residues. CDR3: CASSNRAGYTF. CDR3 sequence (DNA): TGTGCCAGCAGCAACAGGGCTGGCTACACCTTC.

This clonotype was detected a few times. The V and J genes are TRBV12-3 or TRBV12-4 and TRBJ1-1; D call uncertain. V lost 7 bases, J lost 7 bases, and 19 bases lay in between. This CDR3 comprises 14 residues. This CDR3 is CASNPNGPPSEAFF. The CDR3 DNA reads TGTGCCAGCAATCCTAACGGGCCTCCCAGTGAAGCTTTCTTT.

There are a few counts of this clonotype. The V and J genes are TRBV3-1 and TRBJ1-1, with D possibly TRBD1 on 6 matching bases. Germline CDR1 is LGHDT and CDR2 is YNNKEL (reference sequence). The CDR3 totals 13 residues. The V end was cut by 5 bases, the J end by 3 bases, with 10 bases between. CDR3 sequence (DNA): TGTGCCAGCAGCTATCAGGGGTACACTGAAGCTTTCTTT. This translates into CASSYQGYTEAFF. The full variable domain, its missing parts supplied by reference TRBV3-1 and TRBJ1-1, is DTAVSQTPKYLVTQMGNDKSIKCEQNLGHDTMYWYKQDSKKFLKIMFSYNNKELIINETVPNRFSPKSPDKAHLNLHINSLELGDSAVYFCASSYQGYTEAFFGQGTRLTVV.

This clonotype has only a few counts. The CDR3, as DNA: TGCGCCAGCAGTGAGGGCCGATACTATGGCTACACCTTC. This encodes CASSEGRYYGYTF. The chain links TRBV10-1 to TRBJ1-2; D is ambiguous. Per the germline V gene, CDR1 is WNHNN and CDR2 is SYGVQD (reference sequence). V shed 2 bases and J shed 3 bases, with 7 bases lying between them. The CDR3 is 13 amino acids.